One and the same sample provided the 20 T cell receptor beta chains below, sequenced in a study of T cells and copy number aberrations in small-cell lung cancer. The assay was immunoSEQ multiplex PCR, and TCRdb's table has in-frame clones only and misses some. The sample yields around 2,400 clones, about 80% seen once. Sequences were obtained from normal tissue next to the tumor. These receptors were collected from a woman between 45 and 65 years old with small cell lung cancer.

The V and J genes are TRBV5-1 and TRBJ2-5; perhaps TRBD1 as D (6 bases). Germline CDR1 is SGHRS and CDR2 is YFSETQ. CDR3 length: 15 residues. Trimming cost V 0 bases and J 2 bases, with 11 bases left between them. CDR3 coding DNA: TGCGCCAGCAGCTTGGTAGGGACAACGCAAGAGACCCAGTACTTC. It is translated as CASSLVGTTQETQYF.

CDR3 nucleotide sequence: TGTGCCAGCAGCGTCTCATACGGGACAGACTTTCCCTACGAGCAGTACTTC. It yields the protein CASSVSYGTDFPYEQYF. The genes are TRBV9 and TRBJ2-7; 7 positions match TRBD1. The CDR3 loop spans 17 amino acids. J gave up 2 bases and V 2 bases, and 13 bases lay outside the gene matches. Germline assignment: CDR1 SGDLS and CDR2 YYNGEE.

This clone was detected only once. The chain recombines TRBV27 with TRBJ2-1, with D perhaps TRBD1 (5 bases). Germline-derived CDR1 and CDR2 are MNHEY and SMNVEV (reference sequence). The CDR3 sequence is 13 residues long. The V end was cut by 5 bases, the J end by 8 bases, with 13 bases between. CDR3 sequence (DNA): TGTGCCAGCAGTCGATTAGGCAGGGATGAGCAGTTCTTC. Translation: CASSRLGRDEQFF.

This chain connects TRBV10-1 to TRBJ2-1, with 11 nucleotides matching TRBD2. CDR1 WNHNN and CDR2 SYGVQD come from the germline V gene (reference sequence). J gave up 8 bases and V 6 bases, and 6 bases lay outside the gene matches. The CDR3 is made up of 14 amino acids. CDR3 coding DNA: TGCGCCAGCAGCCCCACTAGCGGGAGCTATGAGCAGTTCTTC. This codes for CASSPTSGSYEQFF.

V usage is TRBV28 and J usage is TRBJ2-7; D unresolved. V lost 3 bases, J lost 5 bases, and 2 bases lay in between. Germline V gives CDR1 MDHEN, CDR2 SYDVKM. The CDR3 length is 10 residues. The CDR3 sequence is CASSFNEQYF. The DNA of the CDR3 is TGTGCCAGCAGTTTCAACGAGCAGTACTTC.

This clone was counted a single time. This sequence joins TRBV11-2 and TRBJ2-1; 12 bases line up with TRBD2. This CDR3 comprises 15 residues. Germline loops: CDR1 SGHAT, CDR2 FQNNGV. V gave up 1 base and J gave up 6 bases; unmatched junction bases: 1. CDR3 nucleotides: TGTGCCAGCAGCTTAGGGACTAGCGGGGTCAATGAGCAGTTCTTC. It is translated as CASSLGTSGVNEQFF.

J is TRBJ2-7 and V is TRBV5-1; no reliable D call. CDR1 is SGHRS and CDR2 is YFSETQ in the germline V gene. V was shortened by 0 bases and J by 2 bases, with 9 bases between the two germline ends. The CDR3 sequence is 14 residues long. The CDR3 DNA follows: TGCGCCAGCAGCTTGGAAGCAAACGCCTACGAGCAGTACTTC. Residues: CASSLEANAYEQYF.

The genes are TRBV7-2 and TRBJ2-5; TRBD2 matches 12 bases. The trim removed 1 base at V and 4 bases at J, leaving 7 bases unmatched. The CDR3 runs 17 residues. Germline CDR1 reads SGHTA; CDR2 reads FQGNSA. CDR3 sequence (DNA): TGTGCCAGCAGCTTAGGACTAGCGGGGGTTAATGGAGAGACCCAGTACTTC. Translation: CASSLGLAGVNGETQYF.

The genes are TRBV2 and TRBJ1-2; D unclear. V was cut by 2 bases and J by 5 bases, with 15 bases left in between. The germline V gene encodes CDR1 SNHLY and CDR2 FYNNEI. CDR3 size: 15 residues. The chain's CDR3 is CASSESTPPGYGYTF. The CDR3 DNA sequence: TGTGCCAGCAGTGAATCGACACCCCCGGGGTATGGCTACACCTTC.

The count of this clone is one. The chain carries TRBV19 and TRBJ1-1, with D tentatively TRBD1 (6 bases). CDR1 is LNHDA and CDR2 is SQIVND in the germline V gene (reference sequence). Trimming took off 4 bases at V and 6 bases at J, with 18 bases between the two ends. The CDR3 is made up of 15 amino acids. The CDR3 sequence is CASSSQGIGAAEAFF. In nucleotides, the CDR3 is TGTGCCAGTAGTAGTCAGGGGATCGGAGCGGCTGAAGCTTTCTTT.

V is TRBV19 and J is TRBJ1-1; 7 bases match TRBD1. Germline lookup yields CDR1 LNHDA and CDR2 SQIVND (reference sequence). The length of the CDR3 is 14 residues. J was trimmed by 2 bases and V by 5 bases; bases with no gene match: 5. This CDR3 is CASSLGQLNTEAFF. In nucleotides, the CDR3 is TGTGCCAGTAGTTTGGGACAGCTAAACACTGAAGCTTTCTTT.

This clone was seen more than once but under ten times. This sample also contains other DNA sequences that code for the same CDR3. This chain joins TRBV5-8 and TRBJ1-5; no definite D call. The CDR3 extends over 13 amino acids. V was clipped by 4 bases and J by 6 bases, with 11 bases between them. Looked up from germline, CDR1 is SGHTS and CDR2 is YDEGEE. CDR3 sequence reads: CASSRAVGQPQHF. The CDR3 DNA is TGTGCCAGCAGCCGGGCCGTAGGTCAGCCCCAGCATTTT.

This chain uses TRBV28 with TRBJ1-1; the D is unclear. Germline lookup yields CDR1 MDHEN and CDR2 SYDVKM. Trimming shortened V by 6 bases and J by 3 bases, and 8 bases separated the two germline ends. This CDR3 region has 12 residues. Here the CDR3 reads CASRTLDTEAFF. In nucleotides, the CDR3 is TGTGCCAGCAGAACACTGGACACTGAAGCTTTCTTT.

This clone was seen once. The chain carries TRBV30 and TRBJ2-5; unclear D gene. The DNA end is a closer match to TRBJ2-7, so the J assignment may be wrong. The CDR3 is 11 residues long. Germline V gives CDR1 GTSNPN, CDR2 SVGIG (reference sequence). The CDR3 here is CAWRSAYEQYF. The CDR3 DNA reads TGTGCCTGGAGATCGGCCTACGAGCAGTACTTC.

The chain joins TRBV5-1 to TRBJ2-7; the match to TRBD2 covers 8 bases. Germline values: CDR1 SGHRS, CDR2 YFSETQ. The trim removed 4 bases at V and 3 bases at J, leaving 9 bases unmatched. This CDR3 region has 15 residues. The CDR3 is CASSETSGGVYEQYF. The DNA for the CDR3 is TGCGCCAGCAGCGAAACTAGCGGTGGGGTCTACGAGCAGTACTTC.

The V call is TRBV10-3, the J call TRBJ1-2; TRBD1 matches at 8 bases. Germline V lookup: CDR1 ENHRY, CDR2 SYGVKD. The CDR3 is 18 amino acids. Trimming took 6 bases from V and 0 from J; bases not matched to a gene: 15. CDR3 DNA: TGTGCCATCAGAGACGTCCCGGGACAGGATCGATCTAACTATGGCTACACCTTC. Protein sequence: CAIRDVPGQDRSNYGYTF.

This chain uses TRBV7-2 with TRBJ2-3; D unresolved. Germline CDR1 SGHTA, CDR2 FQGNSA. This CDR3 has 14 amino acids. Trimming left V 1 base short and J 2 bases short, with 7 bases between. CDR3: CASSLGGTTDTQYF. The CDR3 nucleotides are TGTGCCAGCAGCTTAGGCGGTACCACAGATACGCAGTATTTT.

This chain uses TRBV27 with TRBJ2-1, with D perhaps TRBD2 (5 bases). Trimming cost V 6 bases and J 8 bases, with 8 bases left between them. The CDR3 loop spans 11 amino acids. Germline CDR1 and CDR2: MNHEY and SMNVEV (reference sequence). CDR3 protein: CASSLRDEQFF. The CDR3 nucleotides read TGTGCCAGCAGCCTGCGGGATGAGCAGTTCTTC.

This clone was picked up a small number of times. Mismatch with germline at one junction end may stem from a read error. The CDR3 spells CASTAGNQPQHF. In DNA form, the CDR3 reads TGTGCAAGCACAGCGGGGAATCAGCCCCAGCATTTT. The chain recombines TRBV28 with TRBJ1-5; D not resolved. Germline V lookup: CDR1 MDHEN, CDR2 SYDVKM. CDR3 length: 12 residues.

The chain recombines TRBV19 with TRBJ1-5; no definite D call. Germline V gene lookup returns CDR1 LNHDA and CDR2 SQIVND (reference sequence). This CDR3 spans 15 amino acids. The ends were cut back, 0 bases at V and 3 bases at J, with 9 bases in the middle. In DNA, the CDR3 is TGTGCCAGTAGTATAGAGGTCCCTATCAATCAGCCCCAGCATTTT. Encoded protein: CASSIEVPINQPQHF.